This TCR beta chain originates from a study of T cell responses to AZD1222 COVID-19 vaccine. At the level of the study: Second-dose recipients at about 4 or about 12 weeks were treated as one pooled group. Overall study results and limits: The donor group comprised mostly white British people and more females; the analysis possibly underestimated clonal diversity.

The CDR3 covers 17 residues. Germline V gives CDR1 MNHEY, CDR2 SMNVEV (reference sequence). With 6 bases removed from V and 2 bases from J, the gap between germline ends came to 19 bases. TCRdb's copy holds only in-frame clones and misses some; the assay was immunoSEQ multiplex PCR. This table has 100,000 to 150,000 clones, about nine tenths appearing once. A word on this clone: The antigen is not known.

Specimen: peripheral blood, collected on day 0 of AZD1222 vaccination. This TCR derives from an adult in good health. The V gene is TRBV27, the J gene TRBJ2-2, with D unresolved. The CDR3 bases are TGTGCCAGCAGCTTTTTGACCCTCATGAAAAACACCGGGGAGCTGTTTTTT. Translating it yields CASSFLTLMKNTGELFF.